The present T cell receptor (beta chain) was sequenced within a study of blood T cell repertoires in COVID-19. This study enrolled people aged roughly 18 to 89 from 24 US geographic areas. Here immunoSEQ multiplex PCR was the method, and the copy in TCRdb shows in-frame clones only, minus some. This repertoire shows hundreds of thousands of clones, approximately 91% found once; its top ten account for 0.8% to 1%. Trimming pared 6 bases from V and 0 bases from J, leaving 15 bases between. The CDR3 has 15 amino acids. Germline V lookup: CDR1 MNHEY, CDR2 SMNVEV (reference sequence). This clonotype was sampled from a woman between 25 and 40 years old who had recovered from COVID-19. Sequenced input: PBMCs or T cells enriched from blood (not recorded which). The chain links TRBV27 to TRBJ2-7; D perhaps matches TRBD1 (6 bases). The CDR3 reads CASRQTTGHSYEQYF. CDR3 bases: TGTGCCAGCAGGCAAACGACAGGACACTCCTACGAGCAGTACTTC.